The present entry profiles one T cell receptor beta chain with its context. The target antigen is unknown. The assay was immunoSEQ multiplex PCR, and TCRdb's table has in-frame clones only and misses some. This sample carries approximately 120,000 clones, roughly nine tenths of them seen once, and the ten largest clones take roughly 8.9%. The length of the CDR3 is 15 residues. Germline trimming cut 3 bases from V and 1 base from J; bases unmatched to any gene: 6. Germline CDR1 reads SGHRS; CDR2 reads YFSETQ. The source of the sample is a study of T cell responses to AZD1222 COVID-19 vaccine. Study results and limitations: Nearly half of spike-specific TCRs reportedly go after variant regions that carry no mutations.

The receptor's source is an adult who received the AZD1222 COVID-19 vaccine. Sample: peripheral blood, taken 28 days after the second AZD1222 dose. The genes are TRBV5-1 and TRBJ1-1; 7 nucleotides align to TRBD1. Here the CDR3 DNA reads TGCGCCAGCAGCTCCGGGGGGACAGCGAACACTGAAGCTTTCTTT. Protein sequence: CASSSGGTANTEAFF.